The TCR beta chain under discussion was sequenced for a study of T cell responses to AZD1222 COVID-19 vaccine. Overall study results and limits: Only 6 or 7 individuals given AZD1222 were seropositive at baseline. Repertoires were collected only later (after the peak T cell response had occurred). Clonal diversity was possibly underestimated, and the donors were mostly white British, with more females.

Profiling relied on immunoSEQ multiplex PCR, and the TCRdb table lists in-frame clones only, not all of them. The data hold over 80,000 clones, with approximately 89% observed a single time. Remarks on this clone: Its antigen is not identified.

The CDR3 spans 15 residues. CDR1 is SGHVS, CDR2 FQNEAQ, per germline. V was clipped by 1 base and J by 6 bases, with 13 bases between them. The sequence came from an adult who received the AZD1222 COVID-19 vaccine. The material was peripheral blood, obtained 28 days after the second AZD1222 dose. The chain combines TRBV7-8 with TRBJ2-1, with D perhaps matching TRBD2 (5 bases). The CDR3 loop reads CASSLVFGLPNEQFF. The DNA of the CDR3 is TGTGCCAGCAGCTTAGTATTCGGACTCCCCAATGAGCAGTTCTTC.